This TCR beta chain was observed in a study of cytomegalovirus exposure and HLA in healthy donors. Study background: When 398 donors were genotyped, roughly 78% of them were found to fall in the Caucasian-associated ancestry cluster.

This CDR3 is 17 amino acids long. The V gene end was trimmed by 0 bases and the J gene end by 9 bases; junction bases not matched to a gene: 8. Germline CDR1 SEHNR, CDR2 FQNEAQ (reference sequence). The PCR used 60 Vbeta and 13 Jbeta primers. Clones were sequenced by immunoSEQ multiplex PCR, and TCRdb holds only the in-frame ones, with some missing. The sample includes 95,000 to 100,000 clones, 77% seen only once; the top ten take roughly 7.1%. The clonotype was recovered from a female donor in good health and CMV-seronegative. The sequenced sample consisted of PBMCs. The chain carries TRBV7-9 and TRBJ2-1; 13 bases match TRBD2. In nucleotides, the CDR3 is TGTGCCAGCAGCTTAGCAATCCCACTAGCGGGGGGGGGTGAGCAGTTCTTC. Protein product: CASSLAIPLAGGGEQFF.